Below, 25 T cell receptor beta chains from the same sample are listed, as sequenced in a study of radiation and T cells in renal cell carcinoma. Time point described: baseline pretreatment blood. Treatment of the sample: 15 Gy SBRT to primary tumor, nephrectomy 4 weeks later. TCRdb's table, derived via immunoSEQ multiplex PCR, lists solely in-frame clones and lacks some. The data contain more than 140,000 clones, 75% to 90% of them singletons. The source material was blood, sampled from a patient whose treatment included radiotherapy and nephrectomy. These receptors originate from a woman in her 50s with renal cell carcinoma.

The J gene is TRBJ1-1, the V gene TRBV29-1, with 8 bases aligning to TRBD1. The CDR3 runs to 14 residues. Germline V gives CDR1 SQVTM, CDR2 ANQGSEA. V gave up 7 bases and J gave up 0 bases; unmatched junction bases: 7. The DNA for the CDR3 is TGCAGCGCCTCAAAGGGACAGGTGAACACTGAAGCTTTCTTT. This encodes CSASKGQVNTEAFF.

The gene calls are TRBV10-2 and TRBJ1-5; a weak D match, TRBD1 (5 bases). In germline, CDR1 is WSHSY, CDR2 SAAADI. The V gene lost 3 bases and the J gene lost 7 bases, with 10 bases spanning the gap. The CDR3 spans 13 residues. The CDR3 loop is CASSDLGGQPQHF. CDR3 in DNA: TGCGCCAGCAGTGATTTGGGGGGGCAGCCCCAGCATTTT.

This chain connects TRBV5-4 to TRBJ2-7; 9 bases line up with TRBD2. V dropped 3 bases and J dropped 6; count of bases not matched to a gene: 10. Germline-derived CDR1 and CDR2 are SGHNT and YYREEE (reference sequence). This CDR3 has 15 residues. In DNA, the CDR3 is TGTGCCAGCAGCTCCTTGCGCGGAGCGGGAGGCGAGCAGTACTTC. This gives the protein CASSSLRGAGGEQYF.

V is TRBV19 and J is TRBJ2-7, with D unresolved. Germline V gene lookup returns CDR1 LNHDA and CDR2 SQIVND (reference sequence). The CDR3 sequence is 11 residues long. The ends were cut back, 1 base at V and 7 bases at J, with 5 bases in the middle. In nucleotides, the CDR3 is TGTGCCAGTAGTATAGTAGGAGAGCAGTACTTC. Its translation is CASSIVGEQYF.

The rearrangement uses TRBV9 and TRBJ1-2; D remains ambiguous. The germline V gene encodes CDR1 SGDLS and CDR2 YYNGEE. V lost 0 bases and J lost 1, with 7 bases in between. CDR3 length: 14 amino acids. The CDR3 coding sequence is TGTGCCAGCAGCGTAGACCCAGTTAACTATGGCTACACCTTC. It translates to CASSVDPVNYGYTF.

The chain has TRBV9 and TRBJ1-2; no reliable D call. This CDR3 comprises 18 residues. CDR1 SGDLS and CDR2 YYNGEE come from the germline V gene. V gave up 0 bases and J gave up 6 bases, with 24 bases separating them. CDR3 sequence: CASSVDASPPSVSHGYTF. The CDR3 coding sequence is TGTGCCAGCAGCGTAGACGCTTCCCCCCCATCCGTCTCGCATGGCTACACCTTC.

This clone was found a few times. V is TRBV5-1 and J is TRBJ1-2, with D possibly TRBD1 on 6 matching bases. The CDR3 covers 14 residues. Germline lookup yields CDR1 SGHRS and CDR2 YFSETQ. Trimming removed 0 bases at V and 4 bases at J, with 10 bases between. The CDR3 sequence: CASSLEGGGYGYTF. The CDR3 DNA sequence: TGCGCCAGCAGCTTGGAAGGGGGTGGCTATGGCTACACCTTC.

V usage is TRBV6-5 and J usage is TRBJ1-2; 7 bases map to TRBD1. Unmatched junction bases numbered 3, after V lost 6 bases and J lost 2 bases. CDR1 and CDR2 (germline): MNHEY, SVGAGI. The CDR3 is 13 residues long. CDR3 loop: CASSMGQNYGYTF. CDR3 coding DNA: TGTGCCAGCAGCATGGGACAGAACTATGGCTACACCTTC.

The chain links TRBV19 to TRBJ1-2, with TRBD1 matching over 8 bases. The V segment lost 4 bases and the J segment 4 bases; nucleotides outside the gene matches: 8. The CDR3 is 15 residues long. Germline assignment: CDR1 LNHDA and CDR2 SQIVND (reference sequence). For the CDR3, the DNA is TGTGCCAGTAGTACCGCGGACAGGGTTGGCTATGGCTACACCTTC. As protein: CASSTADRVGYGYTF.

The chain couples TRBV5-1 to TRBJ1-2, with 7 bases matching TRBD1. Looked up from germline, CDR1 is SGHRS and CDR2 is YFSETQ. The CDR3 is 14 amino acids. Trimming removed 4 bases from V and 6 bases from J; junction bases left unmatched: 9. The CDR3 loop reads CASSPGTASHGYTF. The CDR3 bases are TGCGCCAGCAGCCCAGGGACAGCCTCCCATGGCTACACCTTC.

The chain recombines TRBV7-6 with TRBJ2-1; no clear D gene. Germline V gene data show CDR1 as SGHVS and CDR2 as FNYEAQ. V was trimmed by 1 base and J by 4 bases, leaving 5 bases between them. There are 13 residues in the CDR3. CDR3 sequence: CASSLGQYNEQFF. The DNA of the CDR3 is TGTGCCAGCAGCTTAGGGCAATACAATGAGCAGTTCTTC.

V usage is TRBV30 and J usage is TRBJ1-1; weak D call: TRBD1 (5 bases). Trimming cost V 4 bases and J 1 base, with 10 bases left between them. Germline V gives CDR1 GTSNPN, CDR2 SVGIG (reference sequence). This CDR3 contains 13 residues. CDR3 amino acids: CAWTGTANTEAFF. In DNA form, the CDR3 reads TGTGCCTGGACGGGGACTGCGAACACTGAAGCTTTCTTT.

This clone was recorded a few times. The chain recombines TRBV19 with TRBJ1-5; a weak D match, TRBD1 (5 bases). Germline loops: CDR1 LNHDA, CDR2 SQIVND (reference sequence). The CDR3 length is 17 residues. The ends were cut back, 3 bases at V and 2 bases at J, with 17 bases in the middle. DNA of the CDR3: TGTGCCAGTAGTATGAATCAGGGTTGGTCGGGCAATCAGCCCCAGCATTTT. Protein product: CASSMNQGWSGNQPQHF. Looking up the rest from reference TRBV19 and TRBJ1-5 gives the full variable domain: DGGITQSPKYLFRKEGQNVTLSCEQNLNHDAMYWYRQDPGQGLRLIYYSQIVNDFQKGDIAEGYSVSREKKESFPLTVTSAQKNPTAFYLCASSMNQGWSGNQPQHFGDGTRLSIL.

The rearrangement uses TRBV9 and TRBJ2-1; D is unresolved. Trimming stripped 4 bases from V and 8 bases from J, with 13 bases between. Per germline, CDR1 SGDLS and CDR2 YYNGEE. The CDR3 spans 13 residues. In nucleotides, the CDR3 is TGTGCCAGCAGCCCCGTAATCTCGGATGAGCAGTTCTTC. Protein product: CASSPVISDEQFF.

The chain has TRBV11-3 and TRBJ1-3; D remains unclear. The length of the CDR3 is 16 residues. Germline V CDR1 and CDR2: SGHNT, YENEEA. V was trimmed by 1 base and J by 0 bases, leaving 10 bases between them. CDR3 amino acids: CASSLGAGPSGNTIYF. As DNA, the CDR3 is TGTGCCAGCAGCTTAGGTGCAGGACCCTCTGGAAACACCATATATTTT.

V is TRBV5-1 and J is TRBJ2-5, with 15 bases fitting TRBD2. The CDR3 loop spans 16 amino acids. CDR1 is SGHRS and CDR2 is YFSETQ in the germline V gene. V lost 4 bases and J lost 2; bases outside the gene matches: 3. The CDR3 region is CASSLGTSGRQETQYF. The CDR3 DNA follows: TGCGCCAGCAGCCTTGGGACTAGCGGGAGGCAAGAGACCCAGTACTTC.

The V and J genes are TRBV5-1 and TRBJ1-3; D is ambiguous. V lost 4 bases and J lost 0, with 17 bases in between. CDR3 length: 17 residues. Germline V CDR1 and CDR2: SGHRS, YFSETQ. The CDR3 DNA reads as TGCGCCAGCAGCGCTATGTCGGGGAAAAACTCTGGAAACACCATATATTTT. Protein product: CASSAMSGKNSGNTIYF. Supplemented by reference TRBV5-1 and TRBJ1-3, the full variable domain reads KAGVTQTPRYLIKTRGQQVTLSCSPISGHRSVSWYQQTPGQGLQFLFEYFSETQRNKGNFPGRFSGRQFSNSRSEMNVSTLELGDSALYLCASSAMSGKNSGNTIYFGEGSWLTVV.

The J gene is TRBJ1-2, the V gene TRBV4-3; D is possibly TRBD1 (5 bases). Germline V CDR1 and CDR2: LGHNA, YSLEER. Trimming cost V 0 bases and J 3 bases, with 11 bases left between them. The CDR3 runs to 15 residues. The CDR3 sequence: CASSQETAPHYGYTF. The CDR3 nucleotides read TGCGCCAGCAGCCAAGAGACAGCACCCCACTATGGCTACACCTTC.

The V call is TRBV9, the J call TRBJ1-4; no reliable D call. This CDR3 contains 15 residues. V shed 0 bases and J shed 4 bases, with 10 bases lying between them. Germline V gene sequence: CDR1 SGDLS, CDR2 YYNGEE. CDR3 bases: TGTGCCAGCAGCGTAGCTACGGGGAGTAATGAAAAACTGTTTTTT. Protein product: CASSVATGSNEKLFF.

The gene calls are TRBV19 and TRBJ2-1, with D uncertain. Trimming left V 3 bases short and J 3 bases short, with 6 bases between. Germline CDR1 LNHDA, CDR2 SQIVND (reference sequence). This CDR3 has 13 residues. For the CDR3, the DNA is TGTGCCAGTAGTATTGCAGTCTACAATGAGCAGTTCTTC. Translated: CASSIAVYNEQFF.

The CDR3 loop reads CASSIVRGAGETQYF. The CDR3 DNA reads TGTGCCAGTAGTATAGTACGGGGGGCAGGGGAGACCCAGTACTTC. The J gene is TRBJ2-5, the V gene TRBV19; perhaps TRBD2 as D (7 bases). V gave up 1 base and J gave up 5 bases, with 14 bases separating them. Germline V CDR1 and CDR2: LNHDA, SQIVND (reference sequence). This CDR3 is 15 amino acids long.

V and J are TRBV6-6 and TRBJ1-2; D call uncertain. The CDR3 is 11 amino acids. Trimming stripped 7 bases from V and 2 bases from J, with 5 bases between. CDR1 is MNHNY and CDR2 is SVGAGI in the germline V gene (reference sequence). In DNA, the CDR3 is TGTGCCAGCACTCTAAACTATGGCTACACCTTC. Translation: CASTLNYGYTF.

The V gene is TRBV6-6, the J gene TRBJ2-2; D gene ambiguous. The length of the CDR3 is 13 residues. The germline V gene has CDR1 MNHNY and CDR2 SVGAGI (reference sequence). Trimming left V 5 bases short and J 6 bases short, with 10 bases between. This chain's CDR3 is CASSPSGAGELFF. As DNA, the CDR3 is TGTGCCAGCAGTCCTTCTGGGGCCGGGGAGCTGTTTTTT.

This clone has just one count. This rearrangement joins TRBV28 to TRBJ1-5, with D perhaps matching TRBD1 (6 bases). The V end was cut by 6 bases, the J end by 0 bases, with 15 bases between. Germline V CDR1 and CDR2: MDHEN, SYDVKM. This CDR3 spans 16 amino acids. For the CDR3, the DNA is TGTGCCAGCAGCCCCGAGGTACAGGGTAGCAATCAGCCCCAGCATTTT. Protein sequence: CASSPEVQGSNQPQHF. Complete variable domain (other parts from reference TRBV28 and TRBJ1-5): DVKVTQSSRYLVKRTGEKVFLECVQDMDHENMFWYRQDPGLGLRLIYFSYDVKMKEKGDIPEGYSVSREKKERFSLILESASTNQTSMYLCASSPEVQGSNQPQHFGDGTRLSIL.

V and J are TRBV7-2 and TRBJ1-2, with D perhaps matching TRBD1 (6 bases). The CDR3 spans 14 residues. Between the trimmed V and J ends, which lost 5 bases and 0 bases, there was a span of 10 bases. Germline V gene lookup returns CDR1 SGHTA and CDR2 FQGNSA. The CDR3 DNA follows: TGTGCCAGCAGCCTCAACAGGGCTAACTATGGCTACACCTTC. Its translation: CASSLNRANYGYTF.